The source of this T cell receptor beta chain is a study of OX40 agonist ivuxolimab in advanced cancers. About the research overall: Aged roughly 23 to 85 with a mean of 60 years, they were more than 80% male. Study observations and caveats: Compared with CD4+, CD8+ T cells on average had more expanded clones.

Only in-frame clones appear in the TCRdb table, and some are missing; sequencing was by immunoSEQ multiplex PCR. The sample has about 76,000 clones, roughly 89% seen once. Trimming stripped 6 bases from V and 5 bases from J, with 10 bases between. CDR1 is MNHEY and CDR2 is SMNVEV in the germline V gene (reference sequence). The CDR3 is made up of 13 amino acids. Turning to this clone: The antigen remains unidentified.

This clonotype originated in an adult with an advanced solid tumor such as melanoma, head and neck, liver or kidney cancer. This chain links TRBV27 with TRBJ2-2, with D hard to call. This material consisted of CD4+ or CD8+ T cells sorted from blood, taken in a trial of the OX40 agonist ivuxolimab. The CDR3 region is CASSLTFTGELFF. The CDR3 bases are TGTGCCAGCAGCCTGACCTTTACCGGGGAGCTGTTTTTT.